The text below deals with one TCR beta chain. This sample was included in a study of blood T cell repertoires in COVID-19. Study-wide context: Acute and convalescent COVID-19 specimens originated in the United States, Italy and Spain.

There are 16 residues in the CDR3. Between the trimmed V and J ends, which lost 3 bases and 1 base, there was a span of 16 bases. Germline V gives CDR1 SGHRS, CDR2 YFSETQ. In the source study's methods: Amplifying reference gene primers gave estimates of nucleated cell counts. The assay was immunoSEQ multiplex PCR, and TCRdb's table has in-frame clones only and misses some. Clonal size and the V and J genes are those of that table, whereas D and trimming came from the DNA. The table lists 200,000 to 300,000 clones, less than 90% of them singletons. The sequencing input was peripheral blood. The chain uses TRBV5-1 and TRBJ1-1; a weak D match, TRBD1 (5 bases). The sequence derives from a man in his 60s who had recovered from COVID-19. The CDR3: CASSSGPGGENTEAFF. The DNA for the CDR3 is TGCGCCAGCAGCTCCGGTCCTGGGGGGGAGAACACTGAAGCTTTCTTT.